Listed here are 7 T cell receptor beta chains from one sample, sequenced in a study of T cell responses to AZD1222 COVID-19 vaccine. Using immunoSEQ multiplex PCR, the repertoire was profiled, and TCRdb retains in-frame clones only, with some absent. The sample lists about 74,000 clones, 80% to 95% seen once, with around 8% in the top ten. The sample consisted of peripheral blood, taken 28 days after the second AZD1222 dose. All receptors come from an adult who received the AZD1222 COVID-19 vaccine.

V and J are TRBV28 and TRBJ2-1; 11 positions agree with TRBD1. CDR3 length: 16 amino acids. The V gene's germline CDR1 is MDHEN and CDR2 SYDVKM. J gave up 9 bases and V 6 bases, and 13 bases lay outside the gene matches. The CDR3 sequence: CASSPAGDRGGGEQFF. The CDR3 nucleotides are TGTGCCAGCAGCCCTGCGGGGGACAGGGGGGGTGGTGAGCAGTTCTTC. Full variable domain (outside the CDR3, taken from reference TRBV28 and TRBJ2-1): DVKVTQSSRYLVKRTGEKVFLECVQDMDHENMFWYRQDPGLGLRLIYFSYDVKMKEKGDIPEGYSVSREKKERFSLILESASTNQTSMYLCASSPAGDRGGGEQFFGPGTRLTVL.

The rearrangement uses TRBV7-3 and TRBJ1-3, with TRBD1 identical over 9 bases. Germline V gene sequence: CDR1 SGHTA, CDR2 FQGTGA. Trimming cost V 5 bases and J 2 bases; bases outside gene matches: 4. The CDR3 covers 15 residues. For the CDR3, the DNA is TGTGCCAGCAGCCCCACAGGGGGCCCTGGAAACACCATATATTTT. It is translated as CASSPTGGPGNTIYF.

V and J are TRBV19 and TRBJ2-7; TRBD1 is a possible D gene (5 bases). V was clipped by 6 bases and J by 5 bases, with 23 bases between them. Germline values: CDR1 LNHDA, CDR2 SQIVND (reference sequence). CDR3 size: 16 residues. The CDR3, as DNA: TGTGCCAGTAGCCACTCTGCTCCGGCAGGGCCCGACGAGCAGTACTTC. Translating it yields CASSHSAPAGPDEQYF.

The V and J genes are TRBV11-2 and TRBJ2-3; D uncertain. Germline V gives CDR1 SGHAT, CDR2 FQNNGV. V dropped 2 bases and J dropped 2 bases, with 11 bases sitting between them. CDR3 length: 15 amino acids. Here the CDR3 DNA reads TGTGCCAGCAGCTTATGGGGTCGAGCCACAGATACGCAGTATTTT. Translation: CASSLWGRATDTQYF.

The V gene is TRBV18, the J gene TRBJ2-4; 11 positions match TRBD1. Germline V gene sequence: CDR1 KGHSH, CDR2 LQKENI. With 2 bases clipped from V and 4 bases from J, the junction kept 7 bases outside the gene matches. The CDR3 has 17 amino acids. CDR3 protein: CASSPSGTGGGKNIQYF. For the CDR3, the DNA is TGTGCCAGCTCACCATCCGGGACAGGGGGTGGTAAAAACATTCAGTACTTC. Supplemented by reference TRBV18 and TRBJ2-4, the full variable domain reads NAGVMQNPRHLVRRRGQEARLRCSPMKGHSHVYWYRQLPEEGLKFMVYLQKENIIDESGMPKERFSAEFPKEGPSILRIQQVVRGDSAAYFCASSPSGTGGGKNIQYFGAGTRLSVL.

The chain has TRBV5-1 and TRBJ2-3, with D perhaps assigned TRBD1 or TRBD2 (5 bases each). This CDR3 region has 15 residues. Germline values: CDR1 SGHRS, CDR2 YFSETQ. V shed 7 bases and J shed 5 bases, with 20 bases lying between them. The CDR3: CASHPRGEMVDTQYF. Here the CDR3 DNA reads TGCGCCAGCCACCCCCGAGGGGAGATGGTAGATACGCAGTATTTT.

The chain employs TRBV10-1 and TRBJ2-3, with D hard to call. The CDR3 sequence is 15 residues long. The germline CDR1 and CDR2 sequences are WNHNN and SYGVQD (reference sequence). Trimming stripped 7 bases from V and 4 bases from J, with 18 bases between. The CDR3 bases are TGCGCCAGCACGAAGGGAAACGGCCCCTCAGATACGCAGTATTTT. As protein: CASTKGNGPSDTQYF.